This TCR beta chain was recovered during a study of post-analysis software for immune sequencing data. Study background: Relapsing-remitting, secondary progressive and progressive-relapsing multiple sclerosis courses were included.

Unique molecular identifiers had been added to the TCR beta cDNA libraries. TCRdb reprocessed the PCR reads via MiXCR and lists one record per CDR3 protein. The table shows approximately 730,000 distinct CDR3 sequences, with roughly 30% occurring only once. Material: blood. This clonotype originated in a girl under 18 with multiple sclerosis.

The CDR3 region is CASSQDRTNYNEQFF. The CDR3 coding sequence is TGTGCCAGTAGTCAGGACAGGACTAATTACAATGAGCAGTTCTTC. The chain employs TRBV19 and TRBJ2-1; D possibly corresponds to TRBD1 (7 bases). The CDR3 contains 15 residues. V was shortened by 5 bases and J by 4 bases, with 15 bases between the two germline ends. The germline CDR1 and CDR2 sequences are LNHDA and SQIVND (reference sequence).